A single TCR beta chain is shown here with its context. TCRdb passed the 5' RACE reads through MiXCR, listing each CDR3 protein once. The sample contains hundreds of thousands of distinct CDR3 sequences, 13% of which appear only once. These data are taken from a study of T cells after yellow fever vaccination. The germline gives CDR1 LGHDT, CDR2 YNNKEL (reference sequence). The germline V and J ends were trimmed by 3 bases and 1 base, with 10 bases remaining between them. The CDR3 has 14 residues. This sequence was found in a man younger than 45 who received the YFV17D yellow fever vaccine. The starting material was PBMCs, obtained on the day of the yellow fever booster vaccination. V and J are TRBV3-1 and TRBJ2-7; possibly TRBD2 for D (6 bases). The CDR3 region is CASSQFGGSYEQYF. The CDR3 DNA reads TGTGCCAGCAGCCAGTTCGGAGGGTCCTACGAGCAGTACTTC.